In its sample, the clone carrying this TCR delta chain ranks as large. This same CDR3 is encoded by further DNA sequences in the sample. The CDR3 runs to 19 residues. Per the germline V gene, CDR1 is GEAIGNYY and CDR2 is EKD. The V and J ends lost 0 bases and 4 bases, in that order; junction bases with no gene match: 7. TCRdb reapplied CATT to the reads. The sample carries roughly 1,300 delta-chain clones, approximately 2.5% recorded once. This entry belongs to a study of gamma-delta chains in newborns, infants, children. Study information: Polyclonal expansion of innate γδ T cells after birth follows microbial exposure.

This sequence originates from a child who was a newborn, infant or young child, either healthy, febrile or measles-vaccinated (not recorded which). The chain joins TRDV2 to TRDJ3; 11 nucleotides agree with TRDD3. Sequencing was carried out using blood. In nucleotides, the CDR3 is TGTGCCTGTGACACCGGCGAGCTGGGGGATACTTGGGACACCCGACAGATGTTTTTC. It encodes CACDTGELGDTWDTRQMFF.